This TCR beta chain was identified during a study of blood T cells in healthy people across ages. Study-wide results and limits: Because donor CMV status was unknown, expanded clonotype changes were possibly confounded.

Each sample used at least 6.5 million PBMCs. This clonotype has ten or more counts. Its antigen is unknown. A sample-barcoded 5' primer and a J-beta primer mix were used in a second PCR of about 6 to 11 cycles. A template-switch adaptor containing 12 random nucleotides labeled each cDNA molecule. TCRdb re-called the 5' RACE reads through MiXCR, storing one row per CDR3 protein. The top ten hold about 0.72% of the sample, which has over a million distinct CDR3 sequences, about 25% seen once. V lost 0 bases to trimming and J lost 1 base, with 7 bases between them. The CDR3 consists of 14 residues. Germline CDR1 is DFQATT and CDR2 is SNEGSKA (reference sequence). These same records also appear under a second study, on T cells of mothers and their children. As that report states: Added by the second PCR's M1S primer were sample barcodes and 2-4 random nucleotides.

This chain uses TRBV20-1 with TRBJ1-3; D gene ambiguous. The TCR was taken from a girl aged 2 to 9 in good health. What was sequenced was blood. CDR3 nucleotide sequence: TGCAGTGCTAGAGATCCGGCTTCTGGAAACACCATATATTTT. Amino acid sequence: CSARDPASGNTIYF.